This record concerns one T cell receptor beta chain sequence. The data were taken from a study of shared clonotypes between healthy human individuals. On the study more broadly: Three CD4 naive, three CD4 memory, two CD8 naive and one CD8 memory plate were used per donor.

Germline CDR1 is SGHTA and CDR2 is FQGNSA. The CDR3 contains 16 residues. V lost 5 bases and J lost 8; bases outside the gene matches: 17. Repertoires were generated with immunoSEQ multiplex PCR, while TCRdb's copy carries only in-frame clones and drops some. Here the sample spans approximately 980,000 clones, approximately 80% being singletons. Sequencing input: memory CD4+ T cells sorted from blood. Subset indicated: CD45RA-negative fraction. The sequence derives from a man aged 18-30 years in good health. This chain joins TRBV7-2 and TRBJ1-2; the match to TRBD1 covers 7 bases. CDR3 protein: CASSPKLTGNSNGYTF. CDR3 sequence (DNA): TGTGCCAGCAGCCCTAAACTGACAGGGAATTCAAACGGCTACACCTTC.